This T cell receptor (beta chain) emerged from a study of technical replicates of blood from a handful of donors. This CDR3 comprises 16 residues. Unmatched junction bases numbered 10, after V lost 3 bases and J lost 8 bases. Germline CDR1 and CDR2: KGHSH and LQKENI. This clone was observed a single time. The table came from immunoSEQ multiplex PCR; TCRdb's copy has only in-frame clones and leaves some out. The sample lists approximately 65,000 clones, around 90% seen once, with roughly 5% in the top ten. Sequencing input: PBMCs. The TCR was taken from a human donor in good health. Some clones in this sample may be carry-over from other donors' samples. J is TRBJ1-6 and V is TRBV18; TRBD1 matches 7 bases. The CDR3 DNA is TGTGCCAGCTCACCGGGACAGTATCGAAGGGATTCACCCCTCCACTTT. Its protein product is CASSPGQYRRDSPLHF.